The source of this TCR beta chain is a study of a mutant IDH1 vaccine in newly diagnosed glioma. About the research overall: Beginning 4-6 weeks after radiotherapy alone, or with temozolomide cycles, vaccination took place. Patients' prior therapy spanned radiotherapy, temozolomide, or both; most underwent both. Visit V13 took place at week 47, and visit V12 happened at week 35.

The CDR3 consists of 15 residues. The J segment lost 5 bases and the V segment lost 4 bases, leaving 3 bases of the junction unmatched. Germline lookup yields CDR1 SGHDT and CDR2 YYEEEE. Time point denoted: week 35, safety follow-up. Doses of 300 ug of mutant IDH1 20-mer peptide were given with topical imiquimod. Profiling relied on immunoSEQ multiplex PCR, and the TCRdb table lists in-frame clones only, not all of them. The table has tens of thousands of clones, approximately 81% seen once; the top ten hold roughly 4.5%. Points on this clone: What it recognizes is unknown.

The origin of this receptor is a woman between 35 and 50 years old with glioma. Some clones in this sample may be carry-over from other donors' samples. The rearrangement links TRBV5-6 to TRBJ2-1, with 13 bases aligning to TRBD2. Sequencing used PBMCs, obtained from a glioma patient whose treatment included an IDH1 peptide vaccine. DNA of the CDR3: TGTGCCAGCAGCCCCGGGACTAGCGGGGACAATGAGCAGTTCTTC. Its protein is CASSPGTSGDNEQFF.